Given below is one TCR beta chain in context. The data stem from a study of blood T cell repertoires in COVID-19. Overall study context: Acute and convalescent COVID-19 specimens originated in the United States, Italy and Spain.

As handled by the study authors: Counts of nucleated cells, estimated from reference gene primer amplification, were obtained. Sequencing was performed with immunoSEQ multiplex PCR; in TCRdb, only in-frame clones are kept and a portion is missing. V, J and clone size reflect that table, while D and trimming were determined from the DNA. This sample carries roughly 100,000 clones, about 91% of them seen once, and the ten largest clones take around 3.2%. The V segment lost 3 bases and the J segment 4 bases; nucleotides outside the gene matches: 10. Germline assignment: CDR1 KGHSH and CDR2 LQKENI. The CDR3 extends over 16 amino acids.

The TCR comes from a human donor in a cohort sampled during active COVID-19. The chain employs TRBV18 and TRBJ1-2; 8 bases are a match to TRBD1. Sequenced material: peripheral blood. CDR3 sequence reads: CASSPTRTGQSYGYTF. The DNA for the CDR3 is TGTGCCAGCTCACCTACTAGGACAGGGCAGTCCTATGGCTACACCTTC.